The TCR beta chain under discussion was sequenced for a study of CD8+ T cells in alopecia areata. The authors extracted RNA and reverse transcribed it into cDNA as the sequencing template. This table comes from immunoSEQ multiplex PCR, and its TCRdb copy is limited to in-frame clones, with some not included. Of under 250,000 clones in the sample, approximately 60% are singletons; the top ten hold 4% to 6%. V lost 6 bases and J lost 4, with 14 bases in between. The germline CDR1 and CDR2 sequences are MNHEY and SVGAGI. The CDR3 spans 14 residues. The sample consisted of CD8+ T cells sorted from blood. The V call is TRBV6-5, the J call TRBJ2-3; D ambiguous. The receptor comes from a human donor in good health. The CDR3 is CASSRPELPDTQYF. The CDR3 DNA reads as TGTGCCAGCAGCCGTCCCGAGCTCCCAGATACGCAGTATTTT.